A selection of T cell receptor beta chains follows, all from one sample in a study of CD8 T cells in Susac syndrome. TCRdb redid the calling of the immunoSEQ multiplex PCR reads with MiXCR, one entry per CDR3 protein. The repertoire has about 300,000 distinct CDR3 sequences, approximately 90% of them found once; the top ten carry around 0.18%. Material: CD8+ T cells from PBMCs. The receptors shown here come from a human donor with multiple sclerosis. Both conserved end residues are part of each CDR3. D genes are given only for firm matches. Where a row states a size, it is once, few, many or the class of an expanded clone; other rows omit it.

V gene	D gene	CDR3 length	J gene	clone size	CDR3 DNA	CDR3 protein
TRBV2	NA	14	TRBJ2-7	NA	TGTGCCAGCAGTGAAACCCTGGCCCCCTACGAGCAGTACTTC	CASSETLAPYEQYF
TRBV15	NA	13	TRBJ2-7	NA	TGTGCCACCAGCAGAGATCGCTCCTACGAGCAGTACTTC	CATSRDRSYEQYF
TRBV27	TRBD2	15	TRBJ2-1	NA	TGTGCCAGCAGTTTAGGGACTAGCGGGAGACACGAGCAGTTCTTC	CASSLGTSGRHEQFF
TRBV9	NA	14	TRBJ2-5	once	TGTGCCAGCAGCCCTCCGAGGGGAGGAGAGACCCAGTACTTC	CASSPPRGGETQYF
TRBV2	TRBD1	14	TRBJ2-1	NA	TGTGCCAGCGCCCTGTGGACAGGGTACAATGAGCAGTTCTTC	CASALWTGYNEQFF
TRBV7-9	NA	11	TRBJ1-4	NA	TGTGCCAGCAGCCCCGGGGAGGAACTGTTTTTT	CASSPGEELFF
TRBV4-2	TRBD2	19	TRBJ2-4	NA	TGTGCCAGCAGCCAAGGACTAGCGGGGCCGTACGTAGCCAAAAACATTCAGTACTTC	CASSQGLAGPYVAKNIQYF
TRBV7-9	NA	16	TRBJ1-1	NA	TGTGCCAGCAGCTTCTCTCAGGAAGAAGCCAACACTGAAGCTTTCTTT	CASSFSQEEANTEAFF
TRBV7-9	NA	17	TRBJ2-2	NA	TGTGCCAGCAGCTTAGCGCGGGGACCCGGTAGCGCCGGGGAGCTGTTTTTT	CASSLARGPGSAGELFF
TRBV4-3	NA	18	TRBJ1-2	NA	TGCGCCAGCAGCCAAGATAGAATTGTCGGGTCGTCCGGCTATGGCTACACCTTC	CASSQDRIVGSSGYGYTF
TRBV30	TRBD1	13	TRBJ2-7	NA	TGTGCCTGGAGTGTAGACAGGGGCAACGAGCAGTACTTC	CAWSVDRGNEQYF
TRBV2	TRBD1	14	TRBJ2-7	NA	TGTGCCACCTATAAAGACAGGGGATTCTACGAGCAGTACTTC	CATYKDRGFYEQYF
TRBV23-1	NA	16	TRBJ2-5	NA	TGCGCCAGCAGTCAAAAGGGGCGGTTCAGCCAAGAGACCCAGTACTTC	CASSQKGRFSQETQYF
TRBV7-9	NA	15	TRBJ2-2	NA	TGTGCCAGCAGCTTAGTACCCGGATTACCCGGGGAGCTGTTTTTT	CASSLVPGLPGELFF
TRBV9	NA	14	TRBJ2-7	NA	TGTGCCAGCAGCGCACAGGTTACCCCCTACGAGCAGTACTTC	CASSAQVTPYEQYF
TRBV30	NA	12	TRBJ2-2	NA	TGTGCCTGGAGTATTGCCACCGGGGAGCTGTTTTTT	CAWSIATGELFF
TRBV7-9	NA	17	TRBJ2-2	NA	TGTGCCAGCAGCCCCCCTTTCGGGCAGGATGGCGGCGGGGAGCTGTTTTTT	CASSPPFGQDGGGELFF
TRBV4-2	TRBD2	16	TRBJ2-2	NA	TGTGCCAGCAGCCCTCTAGCGGGAGAAAGGGGCGGGGAGCTGTTTTTT	CASSPLAGERGGELFF
TRBV20-1	TRBD1	14	TRBJ1-2	NA	TGCAGTGCTAATCCCACAGGGGAGACCTATGGCTACACCTTC	CSANPTGETYGYTF
TRBV7-2	NA	13	TRBJ2-1	NA	TGTGCCAGCAGCCATGGCGGGCCACTACAAGAGTTCTTC	CASSHGGPLQEFF
TRBV6-5	NA	13	TRBJ2-1	NA	TGTGCCAGCAGTTACTCGGGCTGGAATGAGCAGTTCTTC	CASSYSGWNEQFF
TRBV15	TRBD2	16	TRBJ2-1	NA	TGTGCTACCCGGTCTAGCGGGAGGAGCTCCTACAATGAGCAGTTCTTC	CATRSSGRSSYNEQFF
TRBV6-1	TRBD1	12	TRBJ2-1	NA	TGTGCCGGGTTGACAGGGTACAATGAGCAGTTCTTC	CAGLTGYNEQFF
TRBV29-1	NA	12	TRBJ1-1	NA	TGCAGCGCGGACAGCTCGGGGACTGAAGCTTTCTTT	CSADSSGTEAFF
TRBV27	TRBD2	16	TRBJ2-7	NA	TGTGCCAGCTGCTCCGCAGCGGGAGGGCCCCCCTACGAGCAGTACTTC	CASCSAAGGPPYEQYF
TRBV27	NA	12	TRBJ1-5	NA	TGTGCCAGCAGTTTTCCCAATCAGCCCCAGCATTTT	CASSFPNQPQHF
TRBV7-2	NA	16	TRBJ2-1	NA	TGTGCCAGCAGCACCCCCGGGACGCCTCGGCGGGGTGAGCAGTTCTTC	CASSTPGTPRRGEQFF
TRBV2	TRBD1	15	TRBJ2-1	few	TGTGCCAGCAGTGGCCGGGACAGTTCCTACAATGAGCAGTTCTTC	CASSGRDSSYNEQFF
TRBV21-1	NA	16	TRBJ1-5	NA	TGTGCCAGCAGCACTTACCGGGACAGGGTATGTCAGCCCCAGCATTTT	CASSTYRDRVCQPQHF
TRBV12-3/TRBV12-4	TRBD1	15	TRBJ1-2	NA	TGTGCCAGCAGTTTGCGAGGGGACAGGGCACGCGGCTACACCTTC	CASSLRGDRARGYTF
TRBV9	TRBD1	14	TRBJ2-1	NA	TGTGCCAGCAGCGTAGGGCAGGGGGCCGTTGAGCAGTTCTTC	CASSVGQGAVEQFF
TRBV27	NA	16	TRBJ1-2	NA	TGTGCCAGCAGTTTAGGTGTCCTCGGAGGTCACTATGGCTACACCTTC	CASSLGVLGGHYGYTF
TRBV20-1	TRBD2	16	TRBJ2-1	once	TGCAGTGCTAGAGATCTCCTAGCGGGGGGAAACAATGAGCAGTTCTTC	CSARDLLAGGNNEQFF
TRBV25-1	NA	16	TRBJ2-1	NA	TGTGCCAGCAGTGCTCCCGGGACTTACCTCTACAATGAGCAGTTCTTC	CASSAPGTYLYNEQFF
TRBV20-1	TRBD2	12	TRBJ2-7	NA	TGCAGTGCCACTAGCGGGAGGGTTGAGCAGTACTTC	CSATSGRVEQYF
TRBV20-1	NA	12	TRBJ2-7	once	TGCAGTGCTAGAGAAGGGTACTACGAGCAGTACTTC	CSAREGYYEQYF
TRBV29-1	TRBD1	13	TRBJ2-2	NA	TGCAGCGTTCAGGGGGCGAACACCGGGGAGCTGTTTTTT	CSVQGANTGELFF
TRBV12-3/TRBV12-4	TRBD2	14	TRBJ2-7	few	TGTGCCAGCAGTTTTAGCGGGGGCTCCTACGAGCAGTACTTC	CASSFSGGSYEQYF
TRBV4-1	NA	16	TRBJ2-2	NA	TGCGCCAGCAGCCAGAGAACCTCATCCAGCACCGGGGAGCTGTTTTTT	CASSQRTSSSTGELFF
TRBV6-5	TRBD1	15	TRBJ2-4	once	TGTGCCAGCAGGCCTACCGGGACAGTTAAAAACATTCAGTACTTC	CASRPTGTVKNIQYF
TRBV12-3/TRBV12-4	NA	17	TRBJ1-5	NA	TGTGCCAGCAGTTTAATCCGGGACACCCTAGGGGATCAGCCCCAGCATTTT	CASSLIRDTLGDQPQHF